A single sample is the source of the 4 T cell receptor beta chains below, sequenced in a study of cytomegalovirus exposure and HLA in healthy donors. PCR used 60 Vbeta primers and 13 Jbeta primers. TCRdb's table, derived via immunoSEQ multiplex PCR, lists solely in-frame clones and lacks some. The sample includes more than 140,000 clones, more than 70% seen only once; the top ten take 2.5% to 4%. The specimen sequenced was PBMCs. Source of these receptors: a middle-aged man in good health and CMV-seronegative.

The chain employs TRBV2 and TRBJ2-7; TRBD2 matches at 7 bases. The CDR3 length is 15 residues. The germline CDR1 and CDR2 sequences are SNHLY and FYNNEI. Trimming cost V 11 bases and J 3 bases; bases outside gene matches: 16. CDR3 sequence reads: CASLRVRGSLYEQYF. The CDR3 DNA follows: TGTGCCTCCTTAAGAGTGCGGGGGAGCCTCTACGAGCAGTACTTC.

This clone was seen only a few times. The chain is built from TRBV4-2 and TRBJ1-1; D might be TRBD1 (6 bases). Trimming removed 1 base from V and 4 bases from J, with 16 bases in between. The CDR3 is 16 amino acids. Germline assignment: CDR1 LGHNA and CDR2 YNFKEQ. In DNA form, the CDR3 reads TGTGCCAGCAGCCAAGCGCAGGGGTATAGGAGCACTGAAGCTTTCTTT. Its protein is CASSQAQGYRSTEAFF.

The V gene is TRBV10-3, the J gene TRBJ2-4; the D gene is possibly TRBD2 (6 bases). The CDR3 consists of 13 residues. The V gene's germline CDR1 is ENHRY and CDR2 SYGVKD. V lost 8 bases and J 1 base, leaving 9 bases between the germline ends. CDR3: CAIGSGAKNIQYF. In nucleotides, the CDR3 is TGTGCCATCGGAAGCGGGGCCAAAAACATTCAGTACTTC.

V and J are TRBV5-1 and TRBJ2-1, with D hard to call. The V end was cut by 0 bases, the J end by 4 bases, with 17 bases between. The CDR3 has 17 amino acids. Germline CDR1 SGHRS, CDR2 YFSETQ. The CDR3 is CASSLASFRPDYNEQFF. The CDR3 nucleotides read TGCGCCAGCAGCTTGGCCTCATTCAGGCCAGATTACAATGAGCAGTTCTTC. Using reference TRBV5-1 and TRBJ2-1 for the parts outside the CDR3, the full variable domain is KAGVTQTPRYLIKTRGQQVTLSCSPISGHRSVSWYQQTPGQGLQFLFEYFSETQRNKGNFPGRFSGRQFSNSRSEMNVSTLELGDSALYLCASSLASFRPDYNEQFFGPGTRLTVL.